This section outlines one T cell receptor (beta chain) sequence together with its context. The antigen it binds to is not known. Nothing much larger sits one base from this clone, and base qualities are not available. The CDR3 spans 16 residues, from the cysteine through the phenylalanine. The read is trimmed to its CDR3 DNA, 48 bases read in frame from base 1. V gives up 4 bases and J gives up 8 bases, and the segment between their germline ends measures 23 bases. Looking up the germline V gene yields CDR1 MGHRA and CDR2 YSYEKL. TCRbeta CDR3 regions were amplified from genomic DNA by means of the immunoSEQ Assay, a bias-controlled multiplex PCR. Turning to the authors' computational methods: Within the assay, amplification of reference gene primers was used to estimate how many nucleated cells each sample contained. To quantify the absolute abundance of each unique TCRbeta CDR3 rearrangement, sequence reads were collapsed and filtered. For each sample, productive Simpson clonality was calculated by taking the square root of Simpson's diversity index across productive rearrangements. Sourced from immuneACCESS, this table was stored by TCRdb with only in-frame sequences that have V and J called. A share of the clones is absent; for the studies checked, an unresolved V gene accounts for under half, and the remainder has no known explanation. The V and J calls and clone size come from that table; D and trimming were worked out from the DNA. The sample records over 150,000 clones, around 80% of which are singletons. The top ten clones comprise under 20% of the sample.

The data originate from a study of blood T cell repertoires in COVID-19 (dated by TCRdb to about 2020). Study-wide context: Recovered participants in ImmuneRACE Cohort 3 were defined as having two consecutive negative NP/OP PCR tests, clearance from a healthcare professional, or resolution of symptoms. Samples covering the acute and convalescent phases of COVID-19 were provided by collaborators in the United States, Italy and Spain. The prospective study material was composed of cDNA or gDNA derived from T cells, B-cell-depleted T cells, or PBMCs. The dataset comprised deeply sampled blood TCRbeta repertoires from subjects exposed to, actively infected with, or recovered from COVID-19. The repertoires were released in a freely available public database intended as a resource for research on the immune response to SARS-CoV-2. Samples were obtained from the ongoing ImmuneRACE study (first 160 participants) and from about 1,300 subjects provided by 6 global collaborators. Sample metadata almost always included a de-identified subject ID, COVID-19 status, age in years and sex. Where HLA class I and class II types were available, the types were taken from metadata supplied by the sample provider, not from assay-based typing.

Participants in the prospective study were enrolled through a virtual design, were aged roughly 18 to 100 years, and lived in under 25 United States geographic areas. In the prospective study, participants were assigned to cohorts based on the clinical history participants reported in a screening survey and a study questionnaire. In the prospective study, mobile phlebotomists collected whole blood, serum and a nasopharyngeal or oropharyngeal swab from each participant. Over a 2-month period, participants in the prospective study had the option of providing additional blood draws and questionnaires. Blood samples from the prospective study were shipped frozen or at room temperature prior to DNA extraction. Results the study describes overall, beyond this receptor: How much clinical and demographic metadata was included differed by source and by participant, and the metadata was provided uncurated.

The chain joins TRBV4-1 to TRBJ1-2, with the D segment identity uncertain. Material: PBMCs or T cells enriched from blood (not recorded which). The sequence came from a woman between 65 and 79 years old in a cohort exposed to, infected with or recovered from COVID-19 (not recorded which). The CDR3 region reads CASSLTEGDPRTGYTF. The nucleotides are TGCGCCAGCAGCCTCACCGAAGGAGACCCACGAACGGGCTACACCTTC.